These T cell receptor beta chains were read from a single sample in a study of technical replicates of blood from a few donors. TCRdb's table, derived via immunoSEQ multiplex PCR, lists solely in-frame clones and lacks some. The sample yields approximately 85,000 clones, roughly nine tenths seen once. Sequencing was carried out using T cells isolated from PBMCs. The receptors shown here come from a human donor in good health. Each CDR3 is given with its conserved first and last residue. D genes are given only for firm matches. Not all rows give a size; the values are once, few, many and, for expanded clones, a class.

cdr3_nt cdr3_aa clone_size d_call j_call v_call cdr3_length
TGCGCCAGCAGCTTGAGCCTAGCGGGGTTGGAGACCCAGTACTTC CASSLSLAGLETQYF . TRBD2 TRBJ2-5 TRBV5-1 15
TGCAGTGCCCGCAGGGCCTACGAGCAGTACTTC CSARRAYEQYF . . TRBJ2-7 TRBV20-1 11
TGTGCCGGAGGGTCGGGATCGGGCACTGAAGCTTTCTTT CAGGSGSGTEAFF . . TRBJ1-1 TRBV21-1 13
TGTGCCAGCAGCGTAGCCCTTCTCGACAAAGAGACCCAGTACTTC CASSVALLDKETQYF . . TRBJ2-5 TRBV9 15
TGCGCCAGCAGCTCTACAGGTCTCTACGAGCAGTACTTC CASSSTGLYEQYF . . TRBJ2-7 TRBV5-1 13
TGCGCCAGCAGCCCCCAGAGGGGGGGACACCTCTCCTACGAGCAGTACTTC CASSPQRGGHLSYEQYF . . TRBJ2-7 TRBV4-1 17
TGTGCCAGCAGCTTGCAATGGGCAGGGAATGGCTACACCTTC CASSLQWAGNGYTF . . TRBJ1-2 TRBV5-5 14
TGTGCCAGTAGTAGCCAGTCTGGGGCCAACGTCCTGACTTTC CASSSQSGANVLTF . . TRBJ2-6 TRBV19 14
TGTGCCAGCAGCTATGTAGGGGGGACTAGCGGGTCCCCCGGAGAGACCCAGTACTTC CASSYVGGTSGSPGETQYF . TRBD2 TRBJ2-5 TRBV7-2 19
TGTGCCAGCAACAGACAGGGGGGAAGCGGGGAGCTGTTTTTT CASNRQGGSGELFF . TRBD1 TRBJ2-2 TRBV7-9 14
TGTGCCAGCAGTACCGGGGTCTCCTACGAGCAGTACTTC CASSTGVSYEQYF once . TRBJ2-7 TRBV5-4 13
TGCGCCAGCAGCCACGTTAGCACAGATACGCAGTATTTT CASSHVSTDTQYF . . TRBJ2-3 TRBV4-1 13
TGTGCCAGCAGCTTAGCTCGGGGGACGGGGAGCGATGAGCAGTTCTTC CASSLARGTGSDEQFF . . TRBJ2-1 TRBV11-3 16
TGTGCCAGCAGCCGGTTGAGTACCGCCTACGAGCAGTACTTC CASSRLSTAYEQYF . . TRBJ2-7 TRBV5-6 14
TGTGCCACCAGCACGACAGTTCAAGAGACCCAGTACTTC CATSTTVQETQYF . . TRBJ2-5 TRBV15 13
TGCGCCAGCAGTTCCAGCGTGAACACTGAAGCTTTCTTT CASSSSVNTEAFF . . TRBJ1-1 TRBV10-1 13
TGTGCCAGCAGTTTTAGGACAGGGGGCGCAAGGGCTTTCTTT CASSFRTGGARAFF . TRBD1 TRBJ1-1 TRBV28 14
TGTGCCAGCAGTGCGGGACAGGGTAACTATGGCTACACCTTC CASSAGQGNYGYTF . TRBD1 TRBJ1-2 TRBV6-1 14
TGCAGCGTTGAAGATGACTCAGGGGCTGATACCTACGAGCAGTACTTC CSVEDDSGADTYEQYF . . TRBJ2-7 TRBV29-1 16
TGCGCCAGCAGTCCGCACTTATTCCGCGCGCGCCTCGCCAAAAACATTCAGTACTTC CASSPHLFRARLAKNIQYF . . TRBJ2-4 TRBV23-1 19
TGTGCCAGCAGTTTGACAGGGGCCTACGAGCAGTACTTC CASSLTGAYEQYF . TRBD1 TRBJ2-7 TRBV27 13
TGCGCCAGCAGTCATTCGGAGACCGCTGGAAACACCATATATTTT CASSHSETAGNTIYF . . TRBJ1-3 TRBV23-1 15
TGTGCCAGCAGTCTCGGACTAGTTGAGCAGTTCTTC CASSLGLVEQFF . TRBD2 TRBJ2-1 TRBV2 12
TGTGCCAGTAGTATAGGGAACTTCGCCGTCATGGGGCGGTTCAATGGCTACACCTTC CASSIGNFAVMGRFNGYTF . . TRBJ1-2 TRBV19 19
TGTGCCAGCAGGCCTACGGGGGGCGCAGTAGCTTTCTTT CASRPTGGAVAFF few . TRBJ1-1 TRBV7-9 13
TGTGCCAGCAGTTGGACTATCCTCTACGAGCAGTACTTC CASSWTILYEQYF . . TRBJ2-7 TRBV2 13
TGTGCCAGCCTAAGGGACAGAAATTCACCCCTCCACTTT CASLRDRNSPLHF . TRBD1 TRBJ1-6 TRBV6-5 13
TGTGCCAGCAGCACCCCCTCCAGGGGGAGGATCAACACTGAAGCTTTCTTT CASSTPSRGRINTEAFF . TRBD1 TRBJ1-1 TRBV11-3 17
TGTGCCAGCAGTGTTGGCCAGGGGTGGCAGCCCCAGCATTTT CASSVGQGWQPQHF . . TRBJ1-5 TRBV2 14
TGTGCCAGCAGCTTAGTGAGGAGCTCCTACGAGCAGTACTTC CASSLVRSSYEQYF . . TRBJ2-7 TRBV5-6 14
TGCGCCAGCAGCTATACGTCCCCCCTGGCTAGCGGGGATGGGGGCATTCAGTACTTC CASSYTSPLASGDGGIQYF . TRBD2 TRBJ2-4 TRBV4-1 19
TGCGCCAGCAGCTTAGGACAGGGGGCGACGAATGAGCAGTTCTTC CASSLGQGATNEQFF . TRBD1 TRBJ2-1 TRBV5-1 15
TGTGCCAGCAGCTTAGGTCAGGACAGGACCGGGGAGCTGTTTTTT CASSLGQDRTGELFF . TRBD1 TRBJ2-2 TRBV11-2 15
TGCGCCAGCAGTGAGTCCGGGGGTTACAATGAGCAGTTCTTC CASSESGGYNEQFF . . TRBJ2-1 TRBV10-1 14
TGTGCCAGTATGGACAGCCCTTTCAATCAGCCCCAGCATTTT CASMDSPFNQPQHF . . TRBJ1-5 TRBV28 14
TGTGCCAGCAGTGAAGTCGGTAGCTTCTATGGCTACACCTTC CASSEVGSFYGYTF . . TRBJ1-2 TRBV6-1 14
TGTGCCAGCAGCGTAGACGGGGTGGGCTACACCTTC CASSVDGVGYTF . . TRBJ1-2 TRBV9 12
TGTGCCAGCAGGTGGATGGGGCGTAAGAATGAGCAGTTCTTC CASRWMGRKNEQFF . . TRBJ2-1 TRBV2 14
TGCGCCAGCAGCCCGACAGGCAATGAGCAGTTCTTC CASSPTGNEQFF . . TRBJ2-1 TRBV4-1 12
TGTGCCAGCAGTCGACAGGGCGCGGGAAACTATGGCTACACCTTC CASSRQGAGNYGYTF . TRBD1 TRBJ1-2 TRBV28 15
TGTGCCAGTAGCACAGGGGGCAGTCAGCCCCAGCATTTT CASSTGGSQPQHF . TRBD1 TRBJ1-5 TRBV19 13
TGCAGCGTTGTTGGCGGGGGGGCCGATGAGCAGTTCTTC CSVVGGGADEQFF . TRBD2 TRBJ2-1 TRBV29-1 13
TGTGCCAGCAGACCTAGCGGGGTAAATACGCAGTATTTT CASRPSGVNTQYF . TRBD2 TRBJ2-3 TRBV6-5 13
TGTGCCAGCAGTTTAGCGGGGTCCTCCTACGAGCAGTACTTC CASSLAGSSYEQYF . TRBD2 TRBJ2-7 TRBV5-4 14
TGTGCCAGCAGCTTTTACCGTCCGGGACAGTGGATCACAGATACGCAGTATTTT CASSFYRPGQWITDTQYF . TRBD1 TRBJ2-3 TRBV7-2 18
TGTGCCAGTAGTGACAGCGGGATTTCCTACGAGCAGTACTTC CASSDSGISYEQYF once TRBD2 TRBJ2-7 TRBV19 14
TGTGCCAGCGTCGTTATTTCAGCGGGAGTGGCCGAGCAGTACTTC CASVVISAGVAEQYF . TRBD2 TRBJ2-7 TRBV7-9 15
TGCAGTGCTAGAGTAAATGAGCAGTTCTTC CSARVNEQFF . . TRBJ2-1 TRBV20-1 10
TGTGCCAGCAGTCGTCTCCAGGGGGCCTACGAGCAGTACTTC CASSRLQGAYEQYF few TRBD1 TRBJ2-7 TRBV27 14
TGTGCCAGCAGCTTAGACGAGACAGGGAGCCAAGAGACCCAGTACTTC CASSLDETGSQETQYF . TRBD1 TRBJ2-5 TRBV7-9 16
TGTGCCACCAGCGGCCTCCATGAGCAGTTCTTC CATSGLHEQFF . . TRBJ2-1 TRBV15 11
TGCGCCAGCAGCGGGACAGGGGGCGGAGAGACCCAGTACTTC CASSGTGGGETQYF . TRBD1 TRBJ2-5 TRBV5-1 14
TGTGCCAGCAGTTACTCTCAGGGAAGACGCTATGGCTACACCTTC CASSYSQGRRYGYTF once . TRBJ1-2 TRBV6-5 15
TGTGCCAGCAGCTTAAGGGACACTAGCGGTTTTAGGAATGAGCAGTTCTTC CASSLRDTSGFRNEQFF . TRBD2 TRBJ2-1 TRBV7-3 17
TGTGCCATCAGTGAGTCGACTAGCGGTTCCTACGAGCAGTACTTC CAISESTSGSYEQYF . TRBD2 TRBJ2-7 TRBV10-3 15